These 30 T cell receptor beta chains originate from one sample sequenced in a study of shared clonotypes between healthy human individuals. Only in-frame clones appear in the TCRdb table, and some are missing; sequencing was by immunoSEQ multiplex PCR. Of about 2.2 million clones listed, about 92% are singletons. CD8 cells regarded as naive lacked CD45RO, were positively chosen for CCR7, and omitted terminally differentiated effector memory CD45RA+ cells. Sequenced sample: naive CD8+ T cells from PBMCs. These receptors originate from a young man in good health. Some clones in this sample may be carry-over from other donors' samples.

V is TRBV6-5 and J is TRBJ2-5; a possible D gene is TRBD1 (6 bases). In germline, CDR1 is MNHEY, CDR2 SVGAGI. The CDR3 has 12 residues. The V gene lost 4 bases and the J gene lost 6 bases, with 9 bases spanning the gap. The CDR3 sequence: CASSSGEKTQYF. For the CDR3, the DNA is TGTGCCAGCAGTTCAGGGGAAAAGACCCAGTACTTC.

This CDR3 reads CASSESVHQPQHF. Here the CDR3 DNA reads TGTGCCAGCAGTGAATCGGTGCATCAGCCCCAGCATTTT. V and J are TRBV25-1 and TRBJ1-5; no firm D call. The CDR3 is 13 amino acids. Per germline, CDR1 MGHDK and CDR2 SYGVNS. The V end lost 1 base, the J end lost 5 bases, and 6 bases lay between the germline ends.

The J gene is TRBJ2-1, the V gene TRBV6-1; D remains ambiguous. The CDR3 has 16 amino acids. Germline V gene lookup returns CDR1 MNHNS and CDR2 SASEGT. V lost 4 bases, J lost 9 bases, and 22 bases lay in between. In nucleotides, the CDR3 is TGTGCCAGCAGTGCGTACAGTGGGCCTTATAGTAGTGAGCAGTTCTTC. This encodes CASSAYSGPYSSEQFF.

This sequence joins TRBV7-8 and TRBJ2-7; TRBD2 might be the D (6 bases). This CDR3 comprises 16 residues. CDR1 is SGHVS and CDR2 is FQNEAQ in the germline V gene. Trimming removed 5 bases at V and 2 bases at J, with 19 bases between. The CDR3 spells CASSPNSGTGAYEQYF. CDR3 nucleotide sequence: TGTGCCAGCAGCCCCAACTCAGGCACGGGAGCCTACGAGCAGTACTTC.

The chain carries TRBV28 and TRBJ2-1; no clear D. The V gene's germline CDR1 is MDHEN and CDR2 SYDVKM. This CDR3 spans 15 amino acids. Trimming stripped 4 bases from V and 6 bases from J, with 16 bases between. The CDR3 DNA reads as TGTGCCAGCAGTTGGCCAGCCGCGACTGGCAATGAGCAGTTCTTC. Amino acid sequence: CASSWPAATGNEQFF.

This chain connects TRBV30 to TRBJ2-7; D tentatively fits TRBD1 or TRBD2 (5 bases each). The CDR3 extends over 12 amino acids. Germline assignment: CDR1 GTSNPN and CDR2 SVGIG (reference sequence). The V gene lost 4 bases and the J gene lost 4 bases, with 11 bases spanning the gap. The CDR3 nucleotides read TGTGCCTGGACTCGGGACGGGTACGAGCAGTACTTC. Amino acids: CAWTRDGYEQYF.

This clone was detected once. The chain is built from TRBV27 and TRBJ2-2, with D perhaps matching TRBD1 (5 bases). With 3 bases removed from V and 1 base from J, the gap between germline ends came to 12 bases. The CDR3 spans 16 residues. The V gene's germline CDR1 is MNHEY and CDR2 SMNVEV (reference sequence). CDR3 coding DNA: TGTGCCAGCAGTTTGTTGATGACAGTGAACACCGGGGAGCTGTTTTTT. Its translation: CASSLLMTVNTGELFF.

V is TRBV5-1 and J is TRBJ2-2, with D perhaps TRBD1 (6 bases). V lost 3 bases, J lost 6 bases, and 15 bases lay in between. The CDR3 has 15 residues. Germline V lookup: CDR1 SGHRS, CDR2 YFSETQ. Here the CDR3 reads CASSSGTSAAGELFF. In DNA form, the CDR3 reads TGCGCCAGCAGCTCCGGGACATCTGCGGCCGGGGAGCTGTTTTTT.

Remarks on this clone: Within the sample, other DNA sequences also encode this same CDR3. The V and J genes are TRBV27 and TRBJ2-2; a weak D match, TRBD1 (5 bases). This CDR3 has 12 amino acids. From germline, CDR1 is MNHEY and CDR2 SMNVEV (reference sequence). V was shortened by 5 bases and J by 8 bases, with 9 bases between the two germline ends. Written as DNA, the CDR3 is TGTGCCAGCAGTCCAGGGTGGGGGGAGCTGTTTTTT. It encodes CASSPGWGELFF.

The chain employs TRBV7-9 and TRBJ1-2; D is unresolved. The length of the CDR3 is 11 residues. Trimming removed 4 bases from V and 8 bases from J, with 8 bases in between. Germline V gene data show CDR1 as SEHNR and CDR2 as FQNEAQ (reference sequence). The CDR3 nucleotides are TGTGCCAGCAGCTCTGATAGGGGCTACACCTTC. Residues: CASSSDRGYTF.

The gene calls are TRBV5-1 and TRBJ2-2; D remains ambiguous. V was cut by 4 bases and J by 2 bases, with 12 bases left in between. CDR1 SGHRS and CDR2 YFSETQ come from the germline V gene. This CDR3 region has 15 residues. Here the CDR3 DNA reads TGCGCCAGCAGCCCGGGTCCGGCCAACACCGGGGAGCTGTTTTTT. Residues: CASSPGPANTGELFF.

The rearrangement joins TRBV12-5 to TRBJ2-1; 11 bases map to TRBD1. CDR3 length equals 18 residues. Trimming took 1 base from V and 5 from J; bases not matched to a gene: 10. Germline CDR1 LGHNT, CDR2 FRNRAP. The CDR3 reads CASGLAAWDRGVNNEQFF. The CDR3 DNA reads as TGTGCTAGTGGTTTGGCGGCCTGGGACAGGGGGGTGAACAATGAGCAGTTCTTC.

The CDR3 sequence is CASTFTGTSVYEQYF. The CDR3 bases are TGTGCCAGCACCTTCACCGGGACTAGCGTCTACGAGCAGTACTTC. This chain links TRBV5-5 with TRBJ2-7; 10 bases agree with TRBD2. The germline V gene encodes CDR1 SGHKS and CDR2 YYEKEE (reference sequence). The CDR3 loop spans 15 amino acids. The trim removed 6 bases at V and 3 bases at J, leaving 9 bases unmatched.

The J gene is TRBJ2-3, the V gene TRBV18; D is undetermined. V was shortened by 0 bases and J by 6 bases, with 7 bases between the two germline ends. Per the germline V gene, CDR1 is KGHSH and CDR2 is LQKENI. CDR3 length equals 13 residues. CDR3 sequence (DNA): TGTGCCAGCTCACCACCTTTGAACGATACGCAGTATTTT. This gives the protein CASSPPLNDTQYF.

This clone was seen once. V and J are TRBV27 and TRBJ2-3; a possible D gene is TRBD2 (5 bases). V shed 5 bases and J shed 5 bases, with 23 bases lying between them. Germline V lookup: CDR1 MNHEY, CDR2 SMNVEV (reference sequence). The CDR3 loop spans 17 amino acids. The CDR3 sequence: CASSTPHWGEREDTQYF. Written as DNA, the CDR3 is TGTGCCAGCAGTACACCCCATTGGGGAGAACGGGAAGATACGCAGTATTTT.

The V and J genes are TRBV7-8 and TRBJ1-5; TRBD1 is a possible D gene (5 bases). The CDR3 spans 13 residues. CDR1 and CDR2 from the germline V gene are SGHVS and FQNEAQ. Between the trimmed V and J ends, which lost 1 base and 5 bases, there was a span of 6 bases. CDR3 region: CASSLGGDQPQHF. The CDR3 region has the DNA TGTGCCAGCAGCTTAGGGGGGGATCAGCCCCAGCATTTT.

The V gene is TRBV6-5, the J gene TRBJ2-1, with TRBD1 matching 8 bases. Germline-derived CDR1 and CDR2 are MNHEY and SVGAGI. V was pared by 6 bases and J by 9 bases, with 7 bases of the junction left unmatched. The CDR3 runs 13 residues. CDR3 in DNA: TGTGCCAGCAGGAACAGGGGGGTGGGTGAGCAGTTCTTC. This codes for CASRNRGVGEQFF.

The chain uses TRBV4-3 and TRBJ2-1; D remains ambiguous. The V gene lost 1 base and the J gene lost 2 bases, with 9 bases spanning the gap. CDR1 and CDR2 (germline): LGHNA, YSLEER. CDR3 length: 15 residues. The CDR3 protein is CASSQVWAAYNEQFF. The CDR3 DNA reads TGCGCCAGCAGCCAAGTCTGGGCAGCCTACAATGAGCAGTTCTTC.

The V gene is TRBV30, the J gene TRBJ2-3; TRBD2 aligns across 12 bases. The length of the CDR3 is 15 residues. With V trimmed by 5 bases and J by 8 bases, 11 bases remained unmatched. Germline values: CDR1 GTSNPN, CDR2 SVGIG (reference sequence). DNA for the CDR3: TGTGCCTGGGACGAGACTAGCGGGAGTAGGGGTACGCAGTATTTT. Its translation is CAWDETSGSRGTQYF.

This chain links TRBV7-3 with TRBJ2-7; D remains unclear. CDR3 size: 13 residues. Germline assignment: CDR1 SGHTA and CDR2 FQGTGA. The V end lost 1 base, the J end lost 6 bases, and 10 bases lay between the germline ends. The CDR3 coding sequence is TGTGCCAGCAGCTTAATAAGCGCCGGCGAGCAGTACTTC. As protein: CASSLISAGEQYF.

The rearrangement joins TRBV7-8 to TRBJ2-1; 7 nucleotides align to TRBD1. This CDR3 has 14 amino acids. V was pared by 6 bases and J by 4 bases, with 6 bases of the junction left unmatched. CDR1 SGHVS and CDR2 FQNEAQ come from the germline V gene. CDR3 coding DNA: TGTGCCAGCAGAGCCGGGACAGATTACAATGAGCAGTTCTTC. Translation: CASRAGTDYNEQFF.

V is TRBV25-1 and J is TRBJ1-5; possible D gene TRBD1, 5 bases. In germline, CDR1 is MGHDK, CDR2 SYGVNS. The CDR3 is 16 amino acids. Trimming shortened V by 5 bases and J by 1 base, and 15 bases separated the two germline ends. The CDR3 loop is CASSHGSWGSNQPQHF. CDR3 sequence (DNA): TGTGCCAGCAGTCACGGGTCGTGGGGCAGCAATCAGCCCCAGCATTTT. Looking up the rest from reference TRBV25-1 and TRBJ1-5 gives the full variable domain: EADIYQTPRYLVIGTGKKITLECSQTMGHDKMYWYQQDPGMELHLIHYSYGVNSTEKGDLSSESTVSRIRTEHFPLTLESARPSHTSQYLCASSHGSWGSNQPQHFGDGTRLSIL.

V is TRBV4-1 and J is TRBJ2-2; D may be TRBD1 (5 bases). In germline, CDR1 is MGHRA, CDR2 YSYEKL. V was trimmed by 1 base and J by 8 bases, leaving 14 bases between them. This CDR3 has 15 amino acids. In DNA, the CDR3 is TGCGCCAGCAGCCAAGTGGTCAGGGTAGAAGGGGAGCTGTTTTTT. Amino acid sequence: CASSQVVRVEGELFF.

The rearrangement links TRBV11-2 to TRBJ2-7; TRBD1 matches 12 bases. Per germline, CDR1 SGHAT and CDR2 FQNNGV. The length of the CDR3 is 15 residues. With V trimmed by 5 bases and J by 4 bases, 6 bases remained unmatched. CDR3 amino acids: CASSVGTGGGYEQYF. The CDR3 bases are TGTGCCAGCAGCGTCGGGACAGGGGGCGGTTACGAGCAGTACTTC.

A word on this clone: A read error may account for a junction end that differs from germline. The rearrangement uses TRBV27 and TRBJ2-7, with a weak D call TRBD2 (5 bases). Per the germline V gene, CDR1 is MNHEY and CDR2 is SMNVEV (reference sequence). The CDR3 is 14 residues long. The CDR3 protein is CASSISTEAMEQYF. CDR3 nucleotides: TGTGCCAGCAGTATATCCACGGAGGCCATGGAGCAGTACTTC.

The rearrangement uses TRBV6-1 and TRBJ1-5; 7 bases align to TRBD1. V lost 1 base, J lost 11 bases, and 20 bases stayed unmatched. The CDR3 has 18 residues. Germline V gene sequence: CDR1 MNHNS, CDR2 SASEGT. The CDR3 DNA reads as TGTGCCAGCAGTGAAGAGGGCCCGGACAGGTCTCCTCCGGCGACCCAGCATTTT. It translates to CASSEEGPDRSPPATQHF.

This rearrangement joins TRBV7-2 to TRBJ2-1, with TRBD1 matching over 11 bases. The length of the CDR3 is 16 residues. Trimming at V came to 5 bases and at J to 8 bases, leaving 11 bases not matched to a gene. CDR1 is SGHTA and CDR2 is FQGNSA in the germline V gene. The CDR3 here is CASSKPGQGAGDEQFF. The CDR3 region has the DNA TGTGCCAGCAGCAAGCCCGGACAGGGGGCTGGGGATGAGCAGTTCTTC. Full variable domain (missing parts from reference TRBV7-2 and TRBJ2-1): GAGVSQSPSNKVTEKGKDVELRCDPISGHTALYWYRQSLGQGLEFLIYFQGNSAPDKSGLPSDRFSAERTGGSVSTLTIQRTQQEDSAVYLCASSKPGQGAGDEQFFGPGTRLTVL.

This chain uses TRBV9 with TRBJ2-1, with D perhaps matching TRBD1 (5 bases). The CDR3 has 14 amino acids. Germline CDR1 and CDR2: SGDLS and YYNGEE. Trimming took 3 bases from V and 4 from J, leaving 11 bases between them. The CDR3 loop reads CASSEGKRYNEQFF. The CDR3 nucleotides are TGTGCCAGCAGCGAGGGGAAGAGATACAATGAGCAGTTCTTC.

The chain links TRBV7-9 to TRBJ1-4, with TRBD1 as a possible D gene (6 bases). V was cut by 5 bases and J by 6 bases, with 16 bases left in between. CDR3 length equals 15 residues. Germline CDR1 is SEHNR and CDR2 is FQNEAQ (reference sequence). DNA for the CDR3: TGTGCCAGCAGCGCATTTCAGGGGATCGATGAAAAACTGTTTTTT. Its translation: CASSAFQGIDEKLFF.

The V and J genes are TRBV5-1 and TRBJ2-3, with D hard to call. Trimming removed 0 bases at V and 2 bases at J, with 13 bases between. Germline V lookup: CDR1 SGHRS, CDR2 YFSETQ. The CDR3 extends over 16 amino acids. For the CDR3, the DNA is TGCGCCAGCAGCTTGGGGACGGCTTTCTTCACAGATACGCAGTATTTT. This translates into CASSLGTAFFTDTQYF.